Listed here are 9 T cell receptor beta chains from one sample, sequenced in a study of regulatory T cells in long-lasting Graves disease. Documented time point: newly diagnosed GD, antithyroid drugs for less than 3 months. TCR sequences were obtained from RNA taken from PBMCs. CDR3-region Arm-PCR and iRepertoire HTBI primers produced the TCR beta libraries. From the multiplex PCR reads, TCRdb called clonotypes with MiXCR, one entry per CDR3 protein. Among about 540,000 distinct CDR3 sequences listed, approximately 13% were seen once. These data also formed part of another study, on T cells in Graves' hyperthyroidism and ophthalmopathy.

Sequencing was performed on peripheral blood mononuclear cells (PBMCs), taken at new diagnosis, from a patient treated with antithyroid drugs. These receptors were obtained from a man between 25 and 39 years old with Graves disease.

A few counts support this clonotype. A clone one base away is much larger, so this may be a read error. This chain connects TRBV5-1 to TRBJ2-7, with TRBD1 as a possible D gene (6 bases). The V end was cut by 3 bases, the J end by 4 bases, with 14 bases between. This CDR3 is 14 amino acids long. CDR1 is SGHRS and CDR2 is YFSETQ in the germline V gene. Written as DNA, the CDR3 is TGCGCCAGCAGCTCCGGGACATGGGTGTACGAGCAGTACTTC. It encodes CASSSGTWVYEQYF.

This clonotype was seen repeatedly, ten times or more. The J gene is TRBJ1-1, the V gene TRBV20-1; 8 nucleotides agree with TRBD1. Germline V CDR1 and CDR2: DFQATT, SNEGSKA (reference sequence). J lost 3 bases, V lost 5 bases, and 5 bases had no gene match. CDR3 length equals 13 residues. CDR3 bases: TGCAGTGCTTTATCGACAGGGGACACTGAAGCTTTCTTT. Translating gives CSALSTGDTEAFF.

This clonotype has only a few counts. Without the conserved terminal phenylalanine or tryptophan, this CDR3 likely stems from a read error. The genes are TRBV12-3 or TRBV12-4 and TRBJ2-1, with 13 bases fitting TRBD2. There are 20 residues in the CDR3. The V and J ends lost 1 base and 6 bases, in that order; junction bases with no gene match: 15. The CDR3 spells CASSLGPGLAGRSSSNEQFL. The CDR3 DNA sequence: TGTGCCAGCAGTTTAGGGCCGGGACTAGCGGGACGAAGTTCTTCCAATGAGCAGTTCCTC.

The sample holds many counts of this clonotype. The rearrangement joins TRBV18 to TRBJ2-3; D call uncertain. The CDR3 loop spans 14 amino acids. Germline lookup yields CDR1 KGHSH and CDR2 LQKENI. The V end was cut by 3 bases, the J end by 6 bases, with 13 bases between. CDR3 nucleotide sequence: TGTGCCAGCTCACCGAGGAGAGGAGATGATACGCAGTATTTT. It encodes CASSPRRGDDTQYF.

A few counts support this clonotype. The chain employs TRBV6-1 and TRBJ2-2; 8 nucleotides match TRBD2. The J segment lost 0 bases and the V segment lost 6 bases, leaving 3 bases of the junction unmatched. The germline V gene encodes CDR1 MNHNS and CDR2 SASEGT. The CDR3 is made up of 15 amino acids. CDR3 sequence reads: CASRPLAANTGELFF. DNA for the CDR3: TGTGCCAGCAGGCCACTAGCGGCGAACACCGGGGAGCTGTTTTTT.

In this sample, this clonotype turned up a few times. The rearrangement links TRBV30 to TRBJ1-5; maybe TRBD1 (5 bases). The germline CDR1 and CDR2 sequences are GTSNPN and SVGIG (reference sequence). With 3 bases removed from V and 3 bases from J, the gap between germline ends came to 18 bases. This CDR3 is 16 amino acids long. CDR3 coding DNA: TGTGCCTGGAGCTCCCGACTTGGGGGTATCAATCAGCCCCAGCATTTT. This translates into CAWSSRLGGINQPQHF. The complete variable domain, with remaining parts taken from reference TRBV30 and TRBJ1-5, reads SQTIHQWPATLVQPVGSPLSLECTVEGTSNPNLYWYRQAAGRGLQLLFYSVGIGQISSEVPQNLSASRPQDRQFILSSKKLLLSDSGFYLCAWSSRLGGINQPQHFGDGTRLSIL.

The table lists this clonotype with many counts. V usage is TRBV28 and J usage is TRBJ2-3; 9 bases fit TRBD2. The trim removed 5 bases at V and 1 base at J, leaving 7 bases unmatched. There are 16 residues in the CDR3. In germline, CDR1 is MDHEN, CDR2 SYDVKM. The CDR3 sequence is CASSPSTSGRTDTQYF. The CDR3 nucleotides are TGTGCCAGCAGTCCCTCGACTAGCGGTCGCACAGATACGCAGTATTTT.

This chain joins TRBV30 and TRBJ2-1, with TRBD2 matching 9 bases. V gave up 7 bases and J gave up 5 bases; unmatched junction bases: 9. The CDR3 runs 14 residues. Germline CDR1 is GTSNPN and CDR2 is SVGIG (reference sequence). The CDR3 DNA is TGTGCCTCTTCCCGGACTAGCGTAGACAATGAGCAGTTCTTC. The encoded protein is CASSRTSVDNEQFF.

This sequence joins TRBV29-1 and TRBJ1-3; perhaps TRBD1 as D (6 bases). The CDR3 consists of 13 residues. Trimming stripped 7 bases from V and 2 bases from J, with 12 bases between. CDR1 and CDR2 (germline): SQVTM, ANQGSEA. The CDR3 region has the DNA TGCAGCGCCACAGGGCCAGCTGGAAACACCATATATTTT. It specifies CSATGPAGNTIYF.